This T cell receptor (beta chain) is drawn from a study of response to subunit inactivated influenza vaccine. Study findings and constraints: Each seasonal flu vaccination may recruit only limited new T cells, authors suggested.

Germline V CDR1 and CDR2: SGDLS, YYNGEE. CDR3 size: 15 residues. The junction had 9 bases not matched to a gene; V was cut back by 4 bases and J by 4 bases. TCRdb reprocessed the RT-PCR reads with MiXCR, giving one entry per CDR3 protein. The table has over 150,000 distinct CDR3 sequences, approximately 15% seen once; the top ten hold about 25%. This clonotype has ten or more counts. The antigen is unknown. The chain uses TRBV9 and TRBJ2-7, with 9 bases that match TRBD1. The specimen was CD8+ T cells sorted from PBMCs, collected roughly 5 days after vaccination. The receptor comes from a man aged 45-65 years who received an inactivated influenza vaccine. The DNA of the CDR3 is TGTGCCAGCAGCCCACCGGGACAGGGATGGTACGAGCAGTACTTC. Amino acid sequence: CASSPPGQGWYEQYF.